Detailed here is one TCR beta chain. The antigen remains unidentified. 5' RACE with UMI labels generated the TRB cDNA libraries. TCRdb re-called the 5' RACE reads, yielding one record per CDR3 amino acid sequence without DNA. The sample includes some 150,000 distinct CDR3 sequences. At about 310,000 cells each, triplicate sorts were carried out for each CD8+ T cell subset. Naive CD8+ T cells showed CD45RO-CCR7+CD27+CD95-. This sample was taken from a study of CXCR3-negative and CXCR3-positive naive CD8 T cells. Findings and limits, study-wide: TRB CDR3s were more hydrophobic in CXCR3-positive than in CXCR3-negative naive cells. Both of the naive subsets showed about the same high diversity, but memory CD8+ cells had much less.

The CDR3 runs to 17 residues. Per the germline V gene, CDR1 is SGHTA and CDR2 is FQGNSA. The rearrangement uses TRBV7-2 and TRBJ2-7; TCRdb lists TRBD1, though no DNA is available to test this call. This sequence originates from a human donor in good health. Some clones in this sample may be carry-over from other donors' samples. Sequenced input: naive CXCR3+ CD8+ T cells from blood. Subset indicated: CD45RO-CCR7+CD27+CD95- naive CD8+ T cells expressing CXCR3 (TNR3+). The CDR3 is CASSQLLRQGLSYEQYF.